One and the same sample provided the 10 T cell receptor beta chains below, sequenced in a study of T-cell memory formation after mild COVID-19 (dated by TCRdb to the early 2020s). The library relied on 5' RACE. This sample was sequenced with an Illumina NovaSeq 6000. The public reads were reanalyzed by TCRdb: fastp trimming at Q25, MiXCR alignment, in-frame beta chains only. Each entry is one CDR3 protein sequence, shown with its most common DNA and genes. The sample profile shows around 420,000 distinct CDR3 sequences; more than 20% of them were found once. The top ten hold roughly 9.7% of the sample. Material for sequencing was PBMCs or a T cell subset sorted from them (not recorded which). These receptors came from an adult woman who had mild COVID-19 (a few samples of this study predate the infection). The sample titles of this study are shuffled in the database, so cell type and time point are left out; the donor was told from shared clones.

This chain joins TRBV5-1 and TRBJ1-1; a weak D match, TRBD1 (6 bases). CDR1 and CDR2 (germline): SGHRS, YFSETQ. V was cut by 2 bases and J by 6 bases, with 8 bases left in between. The CDR3 consists of 12 residues. CDR3 in DNA: TGCGCCAGCAGCTTCGGGGGCGCTGAAGCTTTCTTT. It is translated as CASSFGGAEAFF.

This clonotype was detected a few times. The chain links TRBV10-3 to TRBJ1-5, with D possibly matching TRBD1 (5 bases). Trimming took off 3 bases at V and 7 bases at J, with 10 bases between the two ends. The CDR3 sequence is 13 residues long. Germline lookup yields CDR1 ENHRY and CDR2 SYGVKD. The CDR3 region is CAISESGDQPQHF. CDR3 nucleotide sequence: TGTGCCATCAGTGAATCCGGGGACCAGCCCCAGCATTTT.

The chain couples TRBV2 to TRBJ1-2, with 9 bases that match TRBD1. The CDR3 spans 17 residues. The germline V gene has CDR1 SNHLY and CDR2 FYNNEI. The V segment lost 5 bases and the J segment 4 bases; nucleotides outside the gene matches: 14. Written as DNA, the CDR3 is TGTGCCAGCAGTCACCCGGGACAGGGTCCCAAGGGCTATGGCTACACCTTC. This sequence encodes CASSHPGQGPKGYGYTF.

Here the CDR3 reads CASSTSTDRERGYTF. The DNA of the CDR3 is TGTGCCAGCAGCACCAGCACGGACAGGGAAAGAGGCTACACCTTC. This rearrangement joins TRBV7-9 to TRBJ1-2; the match to TRBD1 covers 8 bases. The germline V gene encodes CDR1 SEHNR and CDR2 FQNEAQ (reference sequence). V lost 5 bases to trimming and J lost 8 bases; unmatched junction nucleotides: 13. The CDR3 is made up of 15 amino acids.

V gene TRBV5-1 combines with J gene TRBJ2-1; D is perhaps TRBD1 or TRBD2 (5 bases each). The V end lost 4 bases, the J end lost 6 bases, and 14 bases lay between the germline ends. CDR1 is SGHRS, CDR2 YFSETQ, per germline. The length of the CDR3 is 14 residues. As DNA, the CDR3 is TGCGCCAGCAGCCCAACGGGGCACCGCAATGAGCAGTTCTTC. Protein sequence: CASSPTGHRNEQFF.

The chain employs TRBV6-4 and TRBJ2-3, with TRBD2 identical over 8 bases. The germline V gene has CDR1 MRHNA and CDR2 SNTAGT. This CDR3 is 15 amino acids long. Trimming took 2 bases from V and 5 from J; bases not matched to a gene: 6. The DNA for the CDR3 is TGTGCCAGCAGTGACCGGGAGGGTGATGTAGATACGCAGTATTTT. It translates to CASSDREGDVDTQYF.

CDR3 nucleotide sequence: TGTGCCAGCAGTTTAGGAGCAGGGGCCCAAGAGACCCAGTACTTC. It is translated as CASSLGAGAQETQYF. This sequence joins TRBV12-3 or TRBV12-4 and TRBJ2-5, with D maybe TRBD1 (6 bases). The CDR3 contains 15 residues. Deletions cut 1 base from V and 1 base from J, with 10 bases between.

In the case of this clonotype: Germline is not matched at one junction end, which may reflect a read error. The genes are TRBV7-2 and TRBJ2-5; TRBD2 might be the D (6 bases). CDR3 size: 13 residues. Germline V gene sequence: CDR1 SGHTA, CDR2 FQGNSA. CDR3 bases: TGTGCCACCAGCTTAGCGGTGGGAGAGACCCAGTACTTC. Translating gives CATSLAVGETQYF.

The table lists this clonotype with a few counts. The chain is built from TRBV15 and TRBJ1-2; D ambiguous. Trimming removed 0 bases from V and 1 base from J, with 12 bases in between. This CDR3 has 16 residues. CDR1 is LNHNV and CDR2 is YYDKDF in the germline V gene (reference sequence). CDR3 DNA sequence: TGTGCCACCAGCAGAGATCGAGTAGGAGATAACTATGGCTACACCTTC. Translated, it gives CATSRDRVGDNYGYTF. Combining the CDR3 with reference TRBV15 and TRBJ1-2 gives the whole variable domain DAMVIQNPRYQVTQFGKPVTLSCSQTLNHNVMYWYQQKSSQAPKLLFHYYDKDFNNEADTPDNFQSRRPNTSFCFLDIRSPGLGDTAMYLCATSRDRVGDNYGYTFGSGTRLTVV.

This clonotype was observed a handful of times. The V gene is TRBV6-2 or TRBV6-3, the J gene TRBJ2-1, with TRBD1 matching 9 bases. Per germline, CDR1 MNHEY and CDR2 SVGEGT. Trimming took 0 bases from V and 2 from J; bases not matched to a gene: 2. The CDR3 has 16 residues. This chain's CDR3 is CASSYSGTGTYNEQFF. CDR3 DNA: TGTGCCAGCAGTTACTCGGGGACAGGGACCTACAATGAGCAGTTCTTC.